One sample yielded the 9 T cell receptor beta chains listed below, sequenced in a study of blood T cell repertoires in COVID-19. Sequencing used immunoSEQ multiplex PCR; TCRdb keeps in-frame clones, though not all of them. This sample carries fewer than 200,000 clones, 70% to 85% of them seen once, and the ten largest clones take roughly 1.3%. Sequenced sample: peripheral blood. These receptors were collected from a man in his 60s who had recovered from COVID-19.

V is TRBV2 and J is TRBJ1-2, with TRBD1 matching over 7 bases. Germline trimming cut 7 bases from V and 3 bases from J; bases unmatched to any gene: 8. The length of the CDR3 is 14 residues. Germline V gene lookup returns CDR1 SNHLY and CDR2 FYNNEI. In nucleotides, the CDR3 is TGTGCCAGCACAGGAGACAGGGAGGACTATGGCTACACCTTC. This translates into CASTGDREDYGYTF.

The rearrangement uses TRBV4-3 and TRBJ2-7; D gene uncertain. The germline gives CDR1 LGHNA, CDR2 YSLEER. The CDR3 spans 15 residues. Trimming stripped 0 bases from V and 1 base from J, with 10 bases between. Here the CDR3 reads CASSQDSLKSYEQYF. The DNA for the CDR3 is TGCGCCAGCAGCCAAGATAGCCTGAAGTCCTACGAGCAGTACTTC.

As DNA, the CDR3 is TGTGCCAGCAGTGACCCCAGGTCTGGCACAGATACGCAGTATTTT. Translated, it gives CASSDPRSGTDTQYF. V and J are TRBV6-4 and TRBJ2-3, with unresolved D. Germline V gene data show CDR1 as MRHNA and CDR2 as SNTAGT. The CDR3 covers 15 residues. The V end was cut by 2 bases, the J end by 1 base, with 10 bases between.

The CDR3 protein is CASSPLGSGDNEQFF. In DNA, the CDR3 is TGTGCCAGCAGCCCCCTGGGTAGCGGGGACAATGAGCAGTTCTTC. The chain employs TRBV13 and TRBJ2-1, with 8 bases that match TRBD2. Trimming cost V 5 bases and J 5 bases; bases outside gene matches: 8. The CDR3 runs to 15 residues. Germline CDR1 is PRHDT and CDR2 is FYEKMQ (reference sequence).

CDR3 sequence (DNA): TGTGCCATCACCCCCCAGGGTAGGGGCACCGGGGAGCTGTTTTTT. Protein sequence: CAITPQGRGTGELFF. The chain combines TRBV10-3 with TRBJ2-2, with D perhaps matching TRBD1 (5 bases). The CDR3 consists of 15 residues. V was trimmed by 7 bases and J by 4 bases, leaving 16 bases between them. Germline V CDR1 and CDR2: ENHRY, SYGVKD.

On this clone itself: At one end, the junction sequence differs from germline, possibly due to a read error. The chain uses TRBV9 and TRBJ1-1, with 7 bases identical to TRBD1. The CDR3 runs to 14 residues. In germline, CDR1 is SGDLS, CDR2 YYNGEE. The CDR3, as DNA: TGTGCCAGCAGCCCCCTGACAGGGAACTCTGAAGCTTTCTTT. Translated: CASSPLTGNSEAFF.

This clone has just a few counts. The CDR3 region has the DNA TGTGCCAGCAGTGATCTGCGGAGGCCCGGGGAGGGAGATACGCAGTATTTT. This translates into CASSDLRRPGEGDTQYF. V is TRBV2 and J is TRBJ2-3, with TRBD2 identical over 7 bases. From germline, CDR1 is SNHLY and CDR2 FYNNEI. The V segment lost 3 bases and the J segment 5 bases; nucleotides outside the gene matches: 14. CDR3 length: 17 residues.

This chain connects TRBV9 to TRBJ1-1; 9 bases are a match to TRBD1. The germline V gene has CDR1 SGDLS and CDR2 YYNGEE. This CDR3 comprises 19 residues. J lost 1 base, V lost 4 bases, and 17 bases had no gene match. The CDR3 is CASSPGISGQGWRNTEAFF. CDR3 DNA: TGTGCCAGCAGCCCCGGTATCTCGGGACAGGGATGGAGGAACACTGAAGCTTTCTTT.

This chain uses TRBV7-9 with TRBJ1-1; TRBD1 might be the D (5 bases). The CDR3 consists of 12 residues. Per the germline V gene, CDR1 is SEHNR and CDR2 is FQNEAQ (reference sequence). Between the trimmed V and J ends, which lost 4 bases and 9 bases, there was a span of 12 bases. The CDR3 bases are TGTGCCAGCAGCTCCCGAGACAGAAAAGCTTTCTTT. This sequence encodes CASSSRDRKAFF.